The sequence of this TCR beta chain was determined in a study of a mutant IDH1 vaccine in newly diagnosed glioma. Study summary: All eight of the vaccinations patients received fell in weeks 1, 3, 5, 7, 11, 15, 19 and 23. Treatment recipients were approximately 62% male and about 40% female, and their mean age was approximately 43 years.

TCRdb's copy holds only in-frame clones and misses some; the assay was immunoSEQ multiplex PCR. The data contain 70,000 to 90,000 clones, around nine tenths of them singletons. Specified time point: week 5, during vaccination. Each dose of the vaccine consisted of 300 ug of mutant IDH1 20-mer peptide, with topical imiquimod. Donor tumors were new WHO grade 3 or 4 IDH1-mutant, ATRX-lost astrocytomas. Worth noting for this clone: Its antigen remains unknown.

The sequence derives from a woman between 50 and 59 years old with glioma. The specimen comprised PBMCs, sampled from a glioma patient whose treatment included an IDH1 peptide vaccine.

CDR3 sequence: CALDSLGTDTQYF. The CDR3 coding sequence is TGTGCCCTCGACTCTCTGGGCACAGATACGCAGTATTTT. The chain employs TRBV30 and TRBJ2-3; no reliable D call. The CDR3 runs 13 residues. Looked up from germline, CDR1 is GTSNPN and CDR2 is SVGIG (reference sequence). The V gene lost 8 bases and the J gene lost 1 base, with 13 bases spanning the gap.